A selection of T cell receptor beta chains follows, all from one sample in a study of blood T cell repertoires in COVID-19. TCRdb keeps only in-frame clones here, not all; method: immunoSEQ multiplex PCR. The sample yields over 120,000 clones, approximately 87% seen once. Material: peripheral blood. All receptors derive from a man aged 45-65 years who had recovered from COVID-19. CDR3s include the opening cysteine and the closing phenylalanine or tryptophan. The D gene is left open where the match is weak. Clone size is given for some rows only: seen once, a few or many times, or a class if the clone is expanded.

len: 17; abundance: -; d_gene: TRBD2; j_gene: TRBJ2-1; v_gene: TRBV11-3; CDR3nt: TGTGCCAGCAGCCAGGGAAGAACTAGCGGGGGGGCTCGGGTACCGTTCTTC; CDR3aa: CASSQGRTSGGARVPFF
len: 17; abundance: -; d_gene: -; j_gene: TRBJ2-5; v_gene: TRBV7-9; CDR3nt: TGTGCCAGCAGCTTAGGCATTGGTCGGGACACCCCGGAGACCCAGTACTTC; CDR3aa: CASSLGIGRDTPETQYF
len: 16; abundance: -; d_gene: TRBD2; j_gene: TRBJ2-3; v_gene: TRBV5-8; CDR3nt: TGTGCCAGCAGCCCCACCTACAGCGGGGAGACACAAAACCAGTATTTT; CDR3aa: CASSPTYSGETQNQYF
len: 13; abundance: -; d_gene: -; j_gene: TRBJ1-1; v_gene: TRBV24-1; CDR3nt: TGTGCCACCAGTGACTCCGGGACAAATGAAGCTTTCTTT; CDR3aa: CATSDSGTNEAFF
len: 16; abundance: -; d_gene: TRBD1; j_gene: TRBJ1-2; v_gene: TRBV5-1; CDR3nt: TGCGCCAGCAGCCCGGAAGGACAGGGGGGCTACTATGGCTACACCTTC; CDR3aa: CASSPEGQGGYYGYTF
len: 14; abundance: -; d_gene: TRBD1; j_gene: TRBJ1-6; v_gene: TRBV10-3; CDR3nt: TGTGCCATCAGTGAGGGACAGGGTAATTCACCCCTCCACTTT; CDR3aa: CAISEGQGNSPLHF
len: 15; abundance: -; d_gene: TRBD1; j_gene: TRBJ1-2; v_gene: TRBV19; CDR3nt: TGTGCCAGTAGTGAATCACAGGGGCTAACCTATGGCTACACCTTC; CDR3aa: CASSESQGLTYGYTF
len: 14; abundance: -; d_gene: -; j_gene: TRBJ1-5; v_gene: TRBV15; CDR3nt: TGTGCCACCACCGAGGGGGGGGGCAATCAGCCCCAGCATTTT; CDR3aa: CATTEGGGNQPQHF
len: 15; abundance: -; d_gene: -; j_gene: TRBJ1-6; v_gene: TRBV23-1; CDR3nt: TGCGCCAGCAGTCAAAGGGGCAGGCTGGGATCACCCCTCCACTTT; CDR3aa: CASSQRGRLGSPLHF
len: 16; abundance: -; d_gene: TRBD1; j_gene: TRBJ2-1; v_gene: TRBV5-1; CDR3nt: TGCGCCAGCACCCTGGGACAGGGAGCATCCTACAATGAGCAGTTCTTC; CDR3aa: CASTLGQGASYNEQFF
len: 14; abundance: -; d_gene: -; j_gene: TRBJ2-7; v_gene: TRBV2; CDR3nt: TGTGCCAGCAGTGAAGCCAGGAACGCCAACGAGCAGTACTTC; CDR3aa: CASSEARNANEQYF
len: 16; abundance: few; d_gene: -; j_gene: TRBJ2-3; v_gene: TRBV7-9; CDR3nt: TGTGCCAGCAGCCCTCGGGGAGACCCGTTCACAGATACGCAGTATTTT; CDR3aa: CASSPRGDPFTDTQYF
len: 15; abundance: -; d_gene: TRBD1; j_gene: TRBJ1-5; v_gene: TRBV5-8; CDR3nt: TGTGCCAGCAGCGTCCGGGACAGGGGCTATCAGCCCCAGCATTTT; CDR3aa: CASSVRDRGYQPQHF
len: 15; abundance: -; d_gene: TRBD1; j_gene: TRBJ2-7; v_gene: TRBV14; CDR3nt: TGTGCCAGCAGCCAAACAGGGGAGAGATCCTACGAGCAGTACTTC; CDR3aa: CASSQTGERSYEQYF
len: 11; abundance: -; d_gene: -; j_gene: TRBJ1-2; v_gene: TRBV29-1; CDR3nt: TGCAGCGGCAGGGAGGACTATGGCTACACCTTC; CDR3aa: CSGREDYGYTF
len: 14; abundance: -; d_gene: TRBD1; j_gene: TRBJ1-1; v_gene: TRBV2; CDR3nt: TGTGCCAGCACCGAACAGGGGGCTTACACTGAAGCTTTCTTT; CDR3aa: CASTEQGAYTEAFF
len: 14; abundance: -; d_gene: -; j_gene: TRBJ2-3; v_gene: TRBV6-5; CDR3nt: TGTGCCAGCGAAGAACTAGCCAGCACAGATACGCAGTATTTT; CDR3aa: CASEELASTDTQYF
len: 14; abundance: -; d_gene: TRBD1; j_gene: TRBJ1-4; v_gene: TRBV11-2; CDR3nt: TGTGCCAGCAGCCTATTACAGGGGGGGGAAAAACTGTTTTTT; CDR3aa: CASSLLQGGEKLFF
len: 15; abundance: few; d_gene: -; j_gene: TRBJ2-3; v_gene: TRBV18; CDR3nt: TGTGCCAGCTCAAGGAACGGCGGGCGCACAGATACGCAGTATTTT; CDR3aa: CASSRNGGRTDTQYF
len: 14; abundance: -; d_gene: -; j_gene: TRBJ1-6; v_gene: TRBV27; CDR3nt: TGTGCCAGCACCAGACAGGACCCTAATTCACCCCTCCACTTT; CDR3aa: CASTRQDPNSPLHF
len: 16; abundance: -; d_gene: TRBD2; j_gene: TRBJ2-3; v_gene: TRBV13; CDR3nt: TGTGCCAGCAGCTATACGGGGCTAGCGGGGTCAGATACGCAGTATTTT; CDR3aa: CASSYTGLAGSDTQYF
len: 19; abundance: -; d_gene: -; j_gene: TRBJ2-1; v_gene: TRBV7-2; CDR3nt: TGTGCCAGCAGCTTAGCCCCCACGGGTATGGGGGCCCTTAACAATGAGCAGTTCTTC; CDR3aa: CASSLAPTGMGALNNEQFF
len: 16; abundance: -; d_gene: -; j_gene: TRBJ2-7; v_gene: TRBV3-1/TRBV3-2; CDR3nt: TGTGCCAGCAGCCAAGTTTTCAGGGGTACTTCCTACGAGCAGTACTTC; CDR3aa: CASSQVFRGTSYEQYF
len: 17; abundance: -; d_gene: -; j_gene: TRBJ2-5; v_gene: TRBV1; CDR3nt: TGCACCAGCAGCCAAGGGGGGAGGTGGATTGGTTTGGAGACCCAGTACTTC; CDR3aa: CTSSQGGRWIGLETQYF
len: 17; abundance: -; d_gene: TRBD1; j_gene: TRBJ2-1; v_gene: TRBV5-6; CDR3nt: TGTGCCAGCAGCTTGGATTTGGGACAGGTACACTACAATGAGCAGTTCTTC; CDR3aa: CASSLDLGQVHYNEQFF
len: 17; abundance: -; d_gene: TRBD2; j_gene: TRBJ2-5; v_gene: TRBV11-3; CDR3nt: TGTGCCAGCAGCTTTTCAACTAGCGGGATTCTCCAAGAGACCCAGTACTTC; CDR3aa: CASSFSTSGILQETQYF
len: 14; abundance: -; d_gene: -; j_gene: TRBJ1-3; v_gene: TRBV11-3; CDR3nt: TGTGCCAGCAGCCCGGGGTCCTCTGGAAACACCATATATTTT; CDR3aa: CASSPGSSGNTIYF
len: 14; abundance: -; d_gene: TRBD1; j_gene: TRBJ1-2; v_gene: TRBV6-5; CDR3nt: TGTGCCAGCAGACCTAGACAGGGGGCCCCTGGCTACACCTTC; CDR3aa: CASRPRQGAPGYTF